This T cell receptor beta chain was recovered during a study of blood T cells in healthy people across ages. Background on the study: Per two T cells, template switching captured roughly one barcoded beta molecule.

As to this clonotype: Its antigen is not identified.

Through a sample-barcoded 5' primer and a J-beta primer mix, a second PCR was run for about 6 to 11 cycles. Template switching added a 12-random-nucleotide identifier to every cDNA molecule. TCRdb reprocessed the 5' RACE reads via MiXCR and lists one record per CDR3 protein. The data show approximately 780,000 distinct CDR3 sequences, roughly 24% seen once. After removal of 3 bases from V and 7 bases from J, the junction contained 5 bases not matched to a gene. Germline V gene sequence: CDR1 LGHNA, CDR2 YSLEER. The CDR3 extends over 13 amino acids. Study results and limitations: The unsorted PBMCs prevented any conclusive comparison of naive versus antigen-experienced cells. Roughly linear age-related decline in beta diversity appeared, significant by age approximately 41.

These same data were also listed under a study on T cells of mothers and their children.

The TCR sequence derives from a boy aged 5-17 years in good health. The source material was blood. The genes are TRBV4-3 and TRBJ1-2; 7 bases line up with TRBD1. The CDR3 spells CASSQIRQGGYTF. The CDR3 DNA reads as TGCGCCAGCAGCCAGATCCGACAGGGTGGCTACACCTTC.